The sequence of this T cell receptor (beta chain) was determined in a study of response to subunit inactivated influenza vaccine. General study points: Authors suggested seasonal influenza vaccinations each recruit few new T cells.

TCRdb analysed the RT-PCR reads with MiXCR anew, one entry per CDR3 protein. This repertoire shows 800,000 to 1,000,000 distinct CDR3 sequences, 21% found once; its top ten account for approximately 10%. This clonotype appeared a few times. Its antigen is unknown. Trimming took off 5 bases at V and 0 bases at J, with 12 bases between the two ends. There are 15 residues in the CDR3. CDR1 and CDR2 from the germline V gene are MNHNS and SASEGT. This TCR derives from a man aged 45-65 years who received an inactivated influenza vaccine. The gene calls are TRBV6-1 and TRBJ2-3; tentatively, D is TRBD1 or TRBD2 (6 bases each). Source: PBMCs from blood, taken more than 4 days after vaccination. CDR3 region: CASSRGTYSTDTQYF. The DNA of the CDR3 is TGTGCCAGCAGTCGCGGGACATACAGCACAGATACGCAGTATTTT.